The rows below give T cell receptor beta chains drawn from one sample of a study of blood T cell repertoires in COVID-19. Using immunoSEQ multiplex PCR, the repertoire was profiled, and TCRdb retains in-frame clones only, with some absent. The sample has about 320,000 clones; 65% to 90% are singletons. Source material: peripheral blood. The receptor set was obtained from a human donor in a cohort sampled during active COVID-19. Each CDR3 is given with its conserved first and last residue.

length	V	J	CDR3
13	TRBV12-3/TRBV12-4	TRBJ1-3	CASSLSSGNTIYF
14	TRBV2	TRBJ1-5	CASIPEQGDQPQHF
15	TRBV11-2	TRBJ2-7	CASSLVGQDYDGQYF
12	TRBV10-1	TRBJ1-2	CASNRGFDGYTF
17	TRBV3-1/TRBV3-2	TRBJ2-2	CASSQVGGRLGTGELFF
14	TRBV11-2	TRBJ1-6	CASSSHGDYSPLHF
16	TRBV30	TRBJ2-2	CAWSVTGGRNTGELFF
17	TRBV2	TRBJ1-6	CASSQGREISYNSPLHF
14	TRBV10-3	TRBJ1-1	CAISESVGNTEAFF
13	TRBV14	TRBJ1-1	CASSQGYRLQAFF
15	TRBV19	TRBJ2-7	CASSEDRATSYEQYF
14	TRBV6-5	TRBJ2-2	CASRRQGKTGELFF
11	TRBV19	TRBJ2-3	CASSRGEFRYF
13	TRBV24-1	TRBJ2-5	CATSGGSSETQYF
15	TRBV7-2	TRBJ1-6	CASSSTRGGQSPLHF
15	TRBV19	TRBJ1-1	CASSPRGGWITEAFF
14	TRBV6-5	TRBJ1-1	CASRRTGDRPEAFF
15	TRBV6-1	TRBJ1-2	CASSERDRANYGYTF
13	TRBV12-3/TRBV12-4	TRBJ1-1	CASTPPRGLEAFF
13	TRBV19	TRBJ2-1	CASRDRGWNEQFF
17	TRBV27	TRBJ2-2	CASNPGLAVSNTGELFF
16	TRBV25-1	TRBJ2-7	CASSVGGSGGSYEQYF
14	TRBV5-8	TRBJ2-2	CASSTGGFTGELFF
14	TRBV25-1	TRBJ2-3	CASKTQGVTDTQYF
14	TRBV6-5	TRBJ2-1	CASGGLAGRNEQFF
15	TRBV28	TRBJ1-5	CASSLSGFSNQPQHF
16	TRBV6-5	TRBJ1-2	CASSYPARPENYGYTF
15	TRBV25-1	TRBJ1-2	CASSDDRDFNYGYTF
19	TRBV2	TRBJ2-1	CASSEGGKTYRRSYNEQFF
15	TRBV2	TRBJ1-5	CASNGEALGNQPQHF
16	TRBV2	TRBJ2-6	CASSELRTGGANVLTF
14	TRBV12-5	TRBJ2-7	CASGLVTGSYEQYF
15	TRBV7-9	TRBJ2-2	CASSPGGMNTGELFF
14	TRBV30	TRBJ2-7	CAWSKGGQGHEQYF
13	TRBV6-5	TRBJ2-2	CATFQGMAGELFF
14	TRBV5-6	TRBJ2-7	CASRVLDKSYEQYF
15	TRBV11-2	TRBJ2-7	CASSTLAGVLYEQYF
14	TRBV5-1	TRBJ2-1	CASSLGVSYNEQFF
11	TRBV11-3	TRBJ2-1	CASSSNNEQFF
15	TRBV20-1	TRBJ2-3	CSASRGPNGGDTQYF
13	TRBV6-6	TRBJ1-6	CASRASDNSPLHF
17	TRBV5-1	TRBJ2-1	CASSLEGLAGVYNEQFF
14	TRBV5-8	TRBJ1-5	CASSFRARNQPQHF
14	TRBV5-1	TRBJ2-5	CASSLVSGQETQYF
15	TRBV24-1	TRBJ2-2	CATSDPRGNTGELFF
12	TRBV12-3/TRBV12-4	TRBJ2-3	CASSYGGDTQYF
16	TRBV10-1	TRBJ2-7	CARQEKTGKLTYEQYF
14	TRBV19	TRBJ2-7	CASTRTGRSYEQYF
15	TRBV4-1	TRBJ1-5	CASSQDSVDDQPQHF
14	TRBV9	TRBJ1-2	CASSVLPGGDGYTF
13	TRBV9	TRBJ2-5	CASSAHREETQYF
19	TRBV9	TRBJ2-3	CASSASLGVLAGGARVQYF
16	TRBV6-2/TRBV6-3	TRBJ2-3	CASSHSRERLTDTQYF
14	TRBV19	TRBJ1-5	CASMQGRGNQPQHF
13	TRBV12-3/TRBV12-4	TRBJ1-5	CASSFGGGEPQHF
16	TRBV5-6	TRBJ2-7	CASSLSEGAPVYEQYF
14	TRBV6-5	TRBJ2-7	CASSPTGGSYEQYF
17	TRBV27	TRBJ2-1	CASSLGTSGSSYNEQFF